These T cell receptor beta chains were read from a single sample in a study of blood T cell repertoires in COVID-19. Measured with immunoSEQ multiplex PCR; TCRdb has only the in-frame clones, and not every one. This sample has hundreds of thousands of clones, with approximately 84% found just once. The sequenced sample consisted of peripheral blood. The receptors derive from a woman older than 75 with acute or convalescent COVID-19. Both conserved end residues are part of each CDR3. The D gene is left open where the match is weak. Rows give clone size only sometimes, using once, few, many, or a class for an expanded clone.

d_call: .; clone_size: .; v_call: TRBV9; j_call: TRBJ1-1; cdr3_nt: TGTGCCAGCAGCTTTACAGTGAACACTGAAGCTTTCTTT; cdr3_aa: CASSFTVNTEAFF
d_call: TRBD2; clone_size: .; v_call: TRBV5-6; j_call: TRBJ2-3; cdr3_nt: TGTGCCAGCAGCTTAGCTACTAGCGGTGTGTCCCATATCTCGGCACGGTATTTT; cdr3_aa: CASSLATSGVSHISARYF
d_call: .; clone_size: .; v_call: TRBV30; j_call: TRBJ2-3; cdr3_nt: TGTGCCTGGGACCGGGAAACAGATACGCAGTATTTT; cdr3_aa: CAWDRETDTQYF
d_call: TRBD2; clone_size: .; v_call: TRBV5-1; j_call: TRBJ2-3; cdr3_nt: TGCGCCAGCAGCCCCATGGGGGGGACTGGAGATACGCAGTATTTT; cdr3_aa: CASSPMGGTGDTQYF
d_call: TRBD1; clone_size: few; v_call: TRBV7-2; j_call: TRBJ2-3; cdr3_nt: TGTGCCAGCTCCCCCCAGGGGGCCCGCACAGATACGCAGTATTTT; cdr3_aa: CASSPQGARTDTQYF
d_call: TRBD2; clone_size: .; v_call: TRBV5-4; j_call: TRBJ2-2; cdr3_nt: TGTGCCAGCAGGCCCAACGGACTAGCGGGAGGGCTCGGGGAGCTGTTTTTT; cdr3_aa: CASRPNGLAGGLGELFF
d_call: TRBD1; clone_size: .; v_call: TRBV10-3; j_call: TRBJ1-2; cdr3_nt: TGTGCCACCGATCCGGACAGGGGGCGAAGGGGGTATGGCTACACCTTC; cdr3_aa: CATDPDRGRRGYGYTF
d_call: .; clone_size: .; v_call: TRBV15; j_call: TRBJ1-4; cdr3_nt: TGTGCCACCAGCAGAGATCGGGAAAAACTGTTTTTT; cdr3_aa: CATSRDREKLFF
d_call: TRBD1; clone_size: .; v_call: TRBV5-6; j_call: TRBJ1-6; cdr3_nt: TGTGCCAGCAGCTTGGGGACAGGGGATAATTCACCCCTCCACTTT; cdr3_aa: CASSLGTGDNSPLHF
d_call: .; clone_size: .; v_call: TRBV24-1; j_call: TRBJ1-4; cdr3_nt: TGTGCCACCAGTGATTTGAATTTGGACACGGTCCGTGAAAAACTGTTTTTT; cdr3_aa: CATSDLNLDTVREKLFF
d_call: .; clone_size: .; v_call: TRBV15; j_call: TRBJ2-5; cdr3_nt: TGTGCCACCAGCAGAGACCTCTCGGGGACCCAGTACTTC; cdr3_aa: CATSRDLSGTQYF
d_call: .; clone_size: few; v_call: TRBV3-1/TRBV3-2; j_call: TRBJ1-4; cdr3_nt: TGTGCCAGCAGCTTGAGCCCTAGCGCAACTAATGAAAAACTGTTTTTT; cdr3_aa: CASSLSPSATNEKLFF
d_call: .; clone_size: .; v_call: TRBV5-4; j_call: TRBJ2-1; cdr3_nt: TGTGCCAGCAGCTTGGGTGGGGCAACCTACAATGAGCAGTTCTTC; cdr3_aa: CASSLGGATYNEQFF
d_call: TRBD1; clone_size: .; v_call: TRBV5-1; j_call: TRBJ1-1; cdr3_nt: TGCGCCAGCAGCTTGGGGGACAGTCTAATCACTGAAGCTTTCTTT; cdr3_aa: CASSLGDSLITEAFF